The 30 T cell receptor beta chains below come from one sample, sequenced in a study of cytomegalovirus exposure and HLA in healthy donors. Use of 60 Vbeta and 13 Jbeta primers characterized the PCR. TCRdb's copy holds only in-frame clones and misses some; the assay was immunoSEQ multiplex PCR. The sample shows more than 150,000 clones, about 85% of them seen only once. Sequencing was carried out using PBMCs. These receptor sequences come from a woman aged 18-29 years in good health and CMV-seronegative.

The chain combines TRBV6-6 with TRBJ1-3; 7 positions match TRBD1. Trimming cost V 4 bases and J 0 bases; bases outside gene matches: 3. The V gene's germline CDR1 is MNHNY and CDR2 SVGAGI (reference sequence). This CDR3 has 15 amino acids. CDR3 sequence reads: CASSFDRVSGNTIYF. The CDR3 nucleotides are TGTGCCAGCAGTTTTGACAGGGTCTCTGGAAACACCATATATTTT.

The chain carries TRBV10-3 and TRBJ2-3; D is uncertain. Per the germline V gene, CDR1 is ENHRY and CDR2 is SYGVKD. Trimming stripped 7 bases from V and 2 bases from J, with 10 bases between. The CDR3 length is 13 residues. This CDR3 reads CAITNGATDTQYF. The CDR3 DNA reads TGTGCCATCACCAACGGAGCCACAGATACGCAGTATTTT.

The chain has TRBV2 and TRBJ2-1; perhaps TRBD2 as D (5 bases). This CDR3 is built from 13 residues. The V gene's germline CDR1 is SNHLY and CDR2 FYNNEI. Trimming stripped 2 bases from V and 4 bases from J, with 6 bases between. The CDR3 coding sequence is TGTGCCAGCAGTGAATGGGAGTACAATGAGCAGTTCTTC. Its translation: CASSEWEYNEQFF.

The chain couples TRBV5-1 to TRBJ2-1; 10 bases are a match to TRBD2. Germline V gives CDR1 SGHRS, CDR2 YFSETQ. The CDR3 is 14 amino acids. The ends lost 7 bases at V and 7 bases at J; junction bases unmatched: 8. In nucleotides, the CDR3 is TGCGCCAGCGGGCTAGCGGGAGACGTAAATGAGCAGTTCTTC. This encodes CASGLAGDVNEQFF.

The chain couples TRBV2 to TRBJ1-2; tentatively, D is TRBD1 (5 bases). The CDR3 consists of 13 residues. The V gene's germline CDR1 is SNHLY and CDR2 FYNNEI. Trimming pared 8 bases from V and 4 bases from J, leaving 14 bases between. CDR3 sequence (DNA): TGTGCCAGCCAGACAGCTCCGACCTATGGCTACACCTTC. Amino acids: CASQTAPTYGYTF.

The chain combines TRBV7-9 with TRBJ2-7, with a tentative D call TRBD1 (5 bases). This CDR3 has 14 amino acids. Germline loops: CDR1 SEHNR, CDR2 FQNEAQ (reference sequence). The V end was cut by 5 bases, the J end by 5 bases, with 16 bases between. CDR3 sequence reads: CASSPTPGLHEQYF. The DNA of the CDR3 is TGTGCCAGCAGCCCCACCCCAGGGCTCCACGAGCAGTACTTC.

This clone appeared once. V gene TRBV28 combines with J gene TRBJ2-7; a possible D gene is TRBD1 (5 bases). CDR3 length: 13 amino acids. The V gene lost 7 bases and the J gene lost 2 bases, with 12 bases spanning the gap. Germline lookup yields CDR1 MDHEN and CDR2 SYDVKM. CDR3 residues: CASKISTAYEQYF. The CDR3 region has the DNA TGTGCCAGCAAGATATCGACAGCCTACGAGCAGTACTTC. Full variable domain (remainder filled in from reference TRBV28 and TRBJ2-7): DVKVTQSSRYLVKRTGEKVFLECVQDMDHENMFWYRQDPGLGLRLIYFSYDVKMKEKGDIPEGYSVSREKKERFSLILESASTNQTSMYLCASKISTAYEQYFGPGTRLTVT.

The chain carries TRBV5-8 and TRBJ2-7, with 13 bases fitting TRBD2. Trimming took 3 bases from V and 0 from J; bases not matched to a gene: 6. Germline V gives CDR1 SGHTS, CDR2 YDEGEE. CDR3 length equals 17 residues. This chain's CDR3 is CASSSGTSGTSSYEQYF. DNA for the CDR3: TGTGCCAGCAGCTCGGGGACTAGCGGGACGAGCTCCTACGAGCAGTACTTC.

The chain is built from TRBV27 and TRBJ2-2; 8 bases map to TRBD1. This CDR3 spans 15 amino acids. The J segment lost 7 bases and the V segment lost 5 bases, leaving 9 bases of the junction unmatched. Germline assignment: CDR1 MNHEY and CDR2 SMNVEV (reference sequence). The DNA of the CDR3 is TGTGCCAGCAGTCCCCGGGCCAGGGGGCACGGGGAGCTGTTTTTT. It codes for CASSPRARGHGELFF.

The gene calls are TRBV6-5 and TRBJ2-5, with 7 nucleotides matching TRBD1. The tail of the sequence fits TRBJ2-7 better, so the J call may be wrong. Germline V gene data show CDR1 as MNHEY and CDR2 as SVGAGI. CDR3 size: 13 residues. In DNA form, the CDR3 reads TGTGCCATCACAGGGGCAGACGCCTACGAGCAGTACTTC. This sequence encodes CAITGADAYEQYF.

V and J are TRBV5-1 and TRBJ1-1; weak D call: TRBD1 (6 bases). The ends were cut back, 4 bases at V and 0 bases at J, with 10 bases in the middle. Per germline, CDR1 SGHRS and CDR2 YFSETQ. The CDR3 has 14 residues. This chain's CDR3 is CASSADRMNTEAFF. The CDR3 DNA reads as TGCGCCAGCAGCGCAGACAGGATGAACACTGAAGCTTTCTTT.

This chain links TRBV5-4 with TRBJ1-1, with D unclear. V dropped 4 bases and J dropped 5 bases, with 6 bases sitting between them. From germline, CDR1 is SGHNT and CDR2 YYREEE (reference sequence). CDR3 size: 11 residues. CDR3 residues: CASSITTEAFF. The CDR3 coding sequence is TGTGCCAGCAGCATCACAACTGAAGCTTTCTTT.

This sequence joins TRBV5-4 and TRBJ2-1; TRBD1 agrees at 7 bases. This CDR3 spans 14 amino acids. In germline, CDR1 is SGHNT, CDR2 YYREEE (reference sequence). Losses at the gene ends were 3 bases for V and 4 bases for J; bases not matched to a gene: 4. CDR3 bases: TGTGCCAGCAGCTATCCGGGACAGTACAATGAGCAGTTCTTC. It yields the protein CASSYPGQYNEQFF. The full variable domain, with the rest looked up from reference TRBV5-4 and TRBJ2-1, is ETGVTQSPTHLIKTRGQQVTLRCSSQSGHNTVSWYQQALGQGPQFIFQYYREEENGRGNFPPRFSGLQFPNYSSELNVNALELDDSALYLCASSYPGQYNEQFFGPGTRLTVL.

In this sample, this clone turned up once. This sequence joins TRBV16 and TRBJ2-1; possibly TRBD2 for D (5 bases). Trimming took 8 bases from V and 6 from J, leaving 14 bases between them. CDR3 size: 13 residues. Germline assignment: CDR1 KGHSY and CDR2 FQNENV. The CDR3 protein is CASRRTRSNEQFF. CDR3 nucleotides: TGTGCCAGCCGCCGAACTAGATCCAATGAGCAGTTCTTC.

The rearrangement joins TRBV19 to TRBJ2-3, with 9 bases identical to TRBD1. This CDR3 has 15 residues. J gave up 4 bases and V 6 bases, and 8 bases lay outside the gene matches. The germline V gene encodes CDR1 LNHDA and CDR2 SQIVND (reference sequence). CDR3 in DNA: TGTGCCAGTAGCCTCAGGGGACAGGGCCCAGATACGCAGTATTTT. This encodes CASSLRGQGPDTQYF.

The chain has TRBV28 and TRBJ1-2; 8 bases line up with TRBD1. In germline, CDR1 is MDHEN, CDR2 SYDVKM. The CDR3 contains 13 residues. With 4 bases clipped from V and 3 bases from J, the junction kept 1 base outside the gene matches. The CDR3 sequence: CASSSGGDYGYTF. The CDR3 region has the DNA TGTGCCAGCAGTTCAGGGGGCGACTATGGCTACACCTTC.

The CDR3 nucleotides read TGTGCCAGCACCATGGGACAGGGAGTCTTAGTAGGCTACACCTTC. It yields the protein CASTMGQGVLVGYTF. The V call is TRBV28, the J call TRBJ1-2; 9 nucleotides align to TRBD1. In germline, CDR1 is MDHEN, CDR2 SYDVKM. This CDR3 spans 15 amino acids. Trimming removed 7 bases from V and 8 bases from J; junction bases left unmatched: 14.

As regards this clone: Different DNA sequences within this sample yield the same CDR3. V gene TRBV27 combines with J gene TRBJ2-7; weak D call: TRBD2 (5 bases). CDR1 and CDR2 (germline): MNHEY, SMNVEV (reference sequence). V lost 2 bases to trimming and J lost 0 bases, with 14 bases between them. The CDR3 has 16 residues. The CDR3 DNA reads TGTGCCAGCAGTTTAGAAGGACTTCTCCACTCCTACGAGCAGTACTTC. Amino acid sequence: CASSLEGLLHSYEQYF.

The chain carries TRBV5-6 and TRBJ1-2, with 12 nucleotides matching TRBD1. After removal of 4 bases from V and 8 bases from J, the junction contained 12 bases not matched to a gene. The CDR3 is 16 amino acids. The germline CDR1 and CDR2 sequences are SGHDT and YYEEEE. Written as DNA, the CDR3 is TGTGCCAGCAGCACCCGGGACAGGGGGCATTTTGGCGGCTACACCTTC. Its protein product is CASSTRDRGHFGGYTF.

The V and J genes are TRBV27 and TRBJ2-3; 7 nucleotides agree with TRBD1. The V and J ends lost 2 bases and 2 bases, in that order; junction bases with no gene match: 7. The CDR3 loop spans 16 amino acids. From germline, CDR1 is MNHEY and CDR2 SMNVEV (reference sequence). The CDR3 here is CASSLDRETVTDTQYF. CDR3 DNA sequence: TGTGCCAGCAGTTTAGACAGGGAAACGGTCACAGATACGCAGTATTTT.

CDR3 in DNA: TGCGCCAGCAGCTCCCGGGGGGGGGATACGCAGTATTTT. Protein sequence: CASSSRGGDTQYF. The chain is built from TRBV5-1 and TRBJ2-3; 8 bases are a match to TRBD2. Germline CDR1 and CDR2: SGHRS and YFSETQ. J was trimmed by 6 bases and V by 3 bases; bases with no gene match: 3. The CDR3 loop spans 13 amino acids.

The chain joins TRBV7-2 to TRBJ2-7, with D perhaps matching TRBD1 (6 bases). The CDR3 contains 16 residues. Trimming removed 1 base from V and 0 bases from J, with 13 bases in between. Looked up from germline, CDR1 is SGHTA and CDR2 is FQGNSA. The CDR3 loop reads CASSLGPTGSSYEQYF. The CDR3 DNA reads as TGTGCCAGCAGCTTAGGTCCCACAGGGAGCTCCTACGAGCAGTACTTC.

This clone was seen more than once but under ten times. CDR3 loop: CASRLEVAVRSHGYTF. The CDR3 DNA follows: TGTGCAAGTCGCTTAGAAGTAGCGGTGCGGTCCCATGGCTACACCTTC. V gene TRBV12-2 combines with J gene TRBJ1-2. TRBV12-2 is a known pseudogene. CDR3 length: 16 amino acids.

The V call is TRBV6-6, the J call TRBJ1-3, with D perhaps matching TRBD1 (5 bases). The CDR3 runs 14 residues. The germline V and J ends were trimmed by 4 bases and 0 bases, with 7 bases remaining between them. Germline CDR1 is MNHNY and CDR2 is SVGAGI (reference sequence). DNA for the CDR3: TGTGCCAGCAGTTTGACAGACTCTGGAAACACCATATATTTT. This sequence encodes CASSLTDSGNTIYF.

The chain has TRBV7-9 and TRBJ1-2, with a weak D call TRBD1 (5 bases). V shed 0 bases and J shed 2 bases, with 16 bases lying between them. CDR3 length equals 17 residues. Germline V gene lookup returns CDR1 SEHNR and CDR2 FQNEAQ (reference sequence). The DNA for the CDR3 is TGTGCCAGCAGCTTAGCGGGAGGGGCTCATCCCAACTATGGCTACACCTTC. This translates into CASSLAGGAHPNYGYTF.

This chain links TRBV6-5 with TRBJ2-1; TRBD2 matches 14 bases. Germline trimming cut 7 bases from V and 10 bases from J; bases unmatched to any gene: 6. Germline CDR1 and CDR2: MNHEY and SVGAGI. The CDR3 contains 14 residues. CDR3 residues: CASTRLAGGGEQFF. The CDR3 DNA reads as TGTGCCAGCACAAGACTAGCGGGAGGGGGGGAGCAGTTCTTC.

The chain is built from TRBV28 and TRBJ2-1, with 9 positions matching TRBD1. The germline CDR1 and CDR2 sequences are MDHEN and SYDVKM. With V trimmed by 6 bases and J by 7 bases, 13 bases remained unmatched. The CDR3 runs to 16 residues. CDR3 bases: TGTGCCAGCAGCTCATTAAGGGACAGGGTGAAGAATGAGCAGTTCTTC. Translation: CASSSLRDRVKNEQFF.

This clone occurred a few times. The CDR3 protein is CASSQGDQPQHF. CDR3 in DNA: TGCGCCAGCAGCCAAGGAGATCAGCCCCAGCATTTT. The chain couples TRBV4-3 to TRBJ1-5; D call uncertain. The CDR3 spans 12 residues. Per the germline V gene, CDR1 is LGHNA and CDR2 is YSLEER. Trimming stripped 1 base from V and 5 bases from J, with 3 bases between.

Only a few counts were recorded for this clone. Germline and junction disagree at one end, which may indicate a read error. Different DNA sequences within this sample yield the same CDR3. The genes are TRBV7-2 and TRBJ2-1; 9 nucleotides align to TRBD2. Per germline, CDR1 SGHTA and CDR2 FQGNSA. The CDR3 totals 16 residues. The CDR3 sequence is CASSQDSGGSYNEQFF. The CDR3 region has the DNA TGCGCCAGCAGCCAAGATAGCGGGGGCTCCTACAATGAGCAGTTCTTC.

Worth noting for this clone: A read error may produce the germline difference seen at one junction end. This chain's CDR3 is CASSEEGLGVF. The CDR3 DNA is TGTGCCAGCAGTGAAGAGGGACTAGGGGTCTTC. The rearrangement joins TRBV6-1 to TRBJ2-1; 8 bases are a match to TRBD2. CDR1 and CDR2 (germline): MNHNS, SASEGT. The CDR3 extends over 11 amino acids.